This T cell receptor (beta chain) was sequenced for a study of regulatory T cells in long-lasting Graves disease (dated by TCRdb to 2020 to 2023). Notes on the research overall: In the newly diagnosed Graves' disease group, patients had been taking antithyroid drugs for less than 3 months. A total of 33 samples underwent TCR sequencing, from roughly 13 patients with persistent Graves' disease and some 20 patients with newly diagnosed Graves' disease. The study took place in China and was registered as a clinical trial. This study used TCR sequencing and RNA sequencing of peripheral blood to compare persistent Graves' disease patients against newly diagnosed Graves' disease patients.

The germline V gene provides CDR1 MNHEY and CDR2 SVGAGI. The CDR3 covers 14 residues, taking in both the cysteine and the phenylalanine. CDR3 DNA only is kept here, 42 bases in frame from base 1. V is clipped by 2 bases and J by 1 base, and the sequence between their germline boundaries is 8 bases long. Taken with the paper, the label for time point translates to: newly diagnosed GD, antithyroid drugs for less than 3 months. For both TCR sequencing and RNA sequencing, RNA was extracted from PBMCs in TRIzol. The diagnosis of Graves' disease followed American Thyroid Association guidelines. Patients were recruited from an endocrinology department in Xi'an, China. From each patient, around 8.3 milliliters of peripheral blood was collected into an EDTA anticoagulant tube. Ficoll Paque Plus density gradient separation was used to isolate PBMCs, and no further T cell sorting was done. An Agilent 2100 Bioanalyzer and agarose gel were used to assess RNA quality, and a NanoDrop 2000 was used to measure RNA concentration.

Broader findings and caveats from the paper: Patients with persistent disease shared more public clonotypes (roughly 2,900) than newly diagnosed patients did (more than 900). The authors noted that the small sample size was a limitation that may lower accuracy. Persistent disease showed preferential use of TRBV28, TRBJ1-2 and TRBJ2-5, whereas newly diagnosed disease favored TRBV20-1 and TRBJ2-1. Only the TCR beta chain was sequenced and analyzed. Compared with newly diagnosed patients, persistent Graves' disease patients had lower TCR Shannon entropy and fewer highly expanded clones, which suggests clonal expansion. Because the primary lesion, thyroid tissue, could not be accessed, the study looked at peripheral blood alone.

Library construction relied on multiplex PCR. Sequencing was carried out with an Illumina HiSeq 4000. iRepertoire HTBI primers and Arm-PCR amplification of CDR3 regions were used to construct TCR beta libraries. PCR products were gel purified before sequencing. From the authors' description of their analysis: A total of around 66 TRBV and 14 TRBJ segments were identified across samples and were used for gene usage analysis of CDR3 amino acid clonotypes. COPE and FqMerger were used to merge the filtered high-quality paired reads into contigs. BLAST was used to align contigs to IMGT TRBV, TRBD and TRBJ reference genes, with CDR3 defined following IMGT. Any clonotype with a frequency above 0.1% was classified as a highly expanded clone. Repertoire diversity was measured by Shannon entropy, and V-J evenness by the Gini coefficient. A clonotype was considered public if more than one individual shared it. The raw public reads went through TCRdb reprocessing: fastp at Q25, MiXCR clone calling, in-frame beta chains kept. Each record represents a unique CDR3 protein, reported with the most common genes and DNA among its rows. TCRdb, not the authors, supplied the V and J calls. This sample comprises 400,000 to 550,000 distinct CDR3 sequences, 15% of them detected only once. 16% of the sample belongs to the ten largest clones.

In regard to this clonotype: This clone's antigen is unknown. Nothing much larger sits one base from this clone, and base qualities are not available.

These same data were also listed under a study on T cells in Graves' hyperthyroidism and ophthalmopathy. The second source states: Stable Graves' hyperthyroidism was defined as the absence of progression to ophthalmopathy over 18 months of follow-up. Hyperthyroidism patients were newly diagnosed, with disease duration under 2 months, and aged 18 to 65 years. Any patient with an uncontrolled infection, another autoimmune disease, pregnancy or lactation was excluded. Diagnoses relied on clinical symptoms, serum thyroxine and TRAb, thyroid ultrasound and orbital computed tomography. For the first round of RT-PCR on the TCR CDR3, the HTBI primer set was used together with the Qiagen OneStep RT-PCR kit. Most expanded thyroid clonotypes (frequency above 0.001) were also detected in blood, suggesting blood repertoires may reflect thyroid immune responses. A 13 V-J signature model separated ophthalmopathy from stable hyperthyroidism, with around 90% sensitivity and around 84% specificity in cross-validation and 80%/75% in testing. In validation, the model predicted progression to ophthalmopathy with around 71% sensitivity and around 72% specificity, a median of approximately 6.5 months before onset. TCR V-J signatures able to tell the groups apart were searched for in a discovery cohort of some 97 patients, of whom over 40 had Graves' ophthalmopathy and about 60 had stable Graves' hyperthyroidism. Prospective prediction of ophthalmopathy was tested in an independent validation cohort of 18 to 20 hyperthyroidism patients and some 17 patients who later progressed to ophthalmopathy. The 95 to 100 discovery patients were divided at random into training and test sets in a 7:3 ratio. The study also compared thyroid tissue and blood T-cell repertoires from more than 5 Graves' hyperthyroidism patients. Once sampling was done, hyperthyroidism patients were given methimazole at a starting dose of 30 mg daily, whereas ophthalmopathy patients were given high-dose intravenous methylprednisolone. Libraries were constructed in a second round of multiplex PCR, after which size selection and purification were performed. Sequencing of the libraries was done on an Illumina HiSeq2000 using paired-end 100 bp reads. SOAPnuke was used to process the raw data, removing reads that contained adapters or uncalled bases, had a mean Phred below 15, or lacked an exact match to the constant primer or identifier. COPE v1.2.5 was used to merge the high-quality paired reads, and each unique nucleotide sequence was defined as a clonotype. Clonotypes were aligned to IMGT TRBV, TRBD and TRBJ reference segments using MiTCR v1.1. The analysis included only V-J combinations with a frequency above 0.0001, which together covered approximately 99% of the repertoires. The TCS score was defined as the ratio of F50 (clonal expansion) to E x V (chaos), calculated using BLOSUM62-based TCRdist between CDR3 peptides within each V-J. Welch's t-statistics and random forest reduced fewer than 550 V-J features to roughly 13, which were used in a naive Bayes classifier (R e1071). Sample size was not statistically predetermined, and investigators were not blinded to group allocation. According to the paper, TCR Vbeta CDR3 sequencing was carried out on 135 peripheral blood samples, which came from approximately 43 ophthalmopathy, approximately 78 hyperthyroidism and about 17 progressor patients.

This receptor was obtained from a young woman with Graves disease. Donor details come from another sample of the same person, matched by shared clones. This sample comprised peripheral blood mononuclear cells (PBMCs), obtained at new diagnosis, from a patient treated with antithyroid drugs. Recombination linked TRBV6-5 to TRBJ2-5; the D gene is not confidently resolved. The DNA reads as follows: TGTGCCAGCAGTTACGGTCAGCTCCAAGAGACCCAGTACTTC. It encodes CASSYGQLQETQYF.